A single sample gave rise to the 26 T cell receptor beta chains below, sequenced in a study of shared clonotypes between healthy human individuals. Using immunoSEQ multiplex PCR, the repertoire was profiled, and TCRdb retains in-frame clones only, with some absent. The sample lists 300,000 to 350,000 clones, over 70% seen once, with around 9.3% in the top ten. Sequenced: memory CD4+ T cells sorted from blood. This sample's subset: CD45RA-negative fraction. All receptors derive from a man aged 30-40 years in good health.

J is TRBJ2-7 and V is TRBV9, with unresolved D. CDR3 length equals 12 residues. Germline V gives CDR1 SGDLS, CDR2 YYNGEE. V lost 4 bases, J lost 0 bases, and 5 bases lay in between. In DNA, the CDR3 is TGTGCCAGCAGCCCCTTCTCCTACGAGCAGTACTTC. It translates to CASSPFSYEQYF. Based on the CDR3 plus reference TRBV9 and TRBJ2-7, the full variable domain is DSGVTQTPKHLITATGQRVTLRCSPRSGDLSVYWYQQSLDQGLQFLIQYYNGEERAKGNILERFSAQQFPDLHSELNLSSLELGDSALYFCASSPFSYEQYFGPGTRLTVT.

This sequence joins TRBV5-1 and TRBJ2-1; 9 bases line up with TRBD1. After removal of 3 bases from V and 5 bases from J, the junction contained 9 bases not matched to a gene. Germline V lookup: CDR1 SGHRS, CDR2 YFSETQ. The CDR3 covers 16 residues. DNA of the CDR3: TGCGCCAGCAGCTATAGACAGGGGGGATTCGACAATGAGCAGTTCTTC. Protein product: CASSYRQGGFDNEQFF. The variable domain in full, completed from reference TRBV5-1 and TRBJ2-1, reads KAGVTQTPRYLIKTRGQQVTLSCSPISGHRSVSWYQQTPGQGLQFLFEYFSETQRNKGNFPGRFSGRQFSNSRSEMNVSTLELGDSALYLCASSYRQGGFDNEQFFGPGTRLTVL.

This rearrangement joins TRBV5-1 to TRBJ2-5, with TRBD1 matching 11 bases. J was trimmed by 4 bases and V by 4 bases; bases with no gene match: 6. There are 15 residues in the CDR3. Germline V lookup: CDR1 SGHRS, CDR2 YFSETQ. CDR3 residues: CASSPGQGARETQYF. The CDR3 bases are TGCGCCAGCAGCCCCGGACAGGGGGCGCGAGAGACCCAGTACTTC.

CDR3 coding DNA: TGTGCCAGCAGCCGTGAGGGTCTCTTAAACTACGAGCAGTACTTC. The encoded protein is CASSREGLLNYEQYF. J is TRBJ2-5 and V is TRBV11-2; D perhaps matches TRBD2 (5 bases). The end of the DNA aligns better with TRBJ2-7, so the J call may be wrong. The CDR3 loop spans 15 amino acids. CDR1 is SGHAT and CDR2 is FQNNGV in the germline V gene.

This clone has just a few counts. The V call is TRBV2, the J call TRBJ1-4; no clear D. The CDR3 contains 12 residues. Germline CDR1 SNHLY, CDR2 FYNNEI. The V gene lost 6 bases and the J gene lost 5 bases, with 7 bases spanning the gap. The CDR3 DNA reads TGTGCCAGCAGGGGCCAAAATGAAAAACTGTTTTTT. This codes for CASRGQNEKLFF.

J is TRBJ2-7 and V is TRBV9; unclear D gene. CDR1 and CDR2 (germline): SGDLS, YYNGEE. The V end was cut by 0 bases, the J end by 5 bases, with 9 bases between. The CDR3 has 13 amino acids. In DNA form, the CDR3 reads TGTGCCAGCAGCGTAGATGGTCTCCACGAGCAGTACTTC. This gives the protein CASSVDGLHEQYF.

V is TRBV11-3 and J is TRBJ2-2; D might be TRBD1 (6 bases). V dropped 5 bases and J dropped 6 bases, with 10 bases sitting between them. From germline, CDR1 is SGHNT and CDR2 YENEEA. This CDR3 contains 13 residues. CDR3 coding DNA: TGTGCCAGCAGCAAAAACAGGGCCGGGGAGCTGTTTTTT. Amino acid sequence: CASSKNRAGELFF. Full variable domain (missing parts from reference TRBV11-3 and TRBJ2-2): EAGVVQSPRYKIIEKKQPVAFWCNPISGHNTLYWYLQNLGQGPELLIRYENEEAVDDSQLPKDRFSAERLKGVDSTLKIQPAELGDSAVYLCASSKNRAGELFFGEGSRLTVL.

The table lists this clone with a few counts. The gene calls are TRBV5-6 and TRBJ2-1, with 10 bases aligning to TRBD2. Germline CDR1 is SGHDT and CDR2 is YYEEEE. J gave up 7 bases and V 4 bases, and 5 bases lay outside the gene matches. The CDR3 has 14 residues. The CDR3 region is CASSPSGRGNEQFF. CDR3 DNA: TGTGCCAGCAGCCCTAGCGGGAGAGGGAATGAGCAGTTCTTC. The full variable domain, rest sourced from reference TRBV5-6 and TRBJ2-1, is DAGVTQSPTHLIKTRGQQVTLRCSPKSGHDTVSWYQQALGQGPQFIFQYYEEEERQRGNFPDRFSGHQFPNYSSELNVNALLLGDSALYLCASSPSGRGNEQFFGPGTRLTVL.

This sequence joins TRBV19 and TRBJ1-4; possibly TRBD1 for D (5 bases). The V gene's germline CDR1 is LNHDA and CDR2 SQIVND (reference sequence). Trimming left V 1 base short and J 10 bases short, with 19 bases between. There are 16 residues in the CDR3. The CDR3: CASSIAGWQGGVKLFF. For the CDR3, the DNA is TGTGCCAGTAGTATAGCTGGATGGCAGGGAGGAGTAAAACTGTTTTTT.

The J gene is TRBJ1-5, the V gene TRBV7-2; D perhaps matches TRBD1 (5 bases). V shed 1 base and J shed 2 bases, with 12 bases lying between them. The CDR3 runs 16 residues. Germline loops: CDR1 SGHTA, CDR2 FQGNSA. The CDR3 bases are TGTGCCAGCAGCTTAGGGGAGGGGTTGGGCAATCAGCCCCAGCATTTT. Translated: CASSLGEGLGNQPQHF.

The J gene is TRBJ2-7, the V gene TRBV15; D is ambiguous. This CDR3 has 12 amino acids. Germline V gives CDR1 LNHNV, CDR2 YYDKDF (reference sequence). V dropped 3 bases and J dropped 5 bases, with 8 bases sitting between them. The CDR3 here is CATSRPRDEQYF. In DNA, the CDR3 is TGTGCCACCAGCAGGCCCCGGGACGAGCAGTACTTC.

In its sample, this clone was seen a few times. This chain connects TRBV5-1 to TRBJ2-7; possible D gene TRBD2, 6 bases. The V end was cut by 4 bases, the J end by 2 bases, with 19 bases between. CDR1 and CDR2 from the germline V gene are SGHRS and YFSETQ. This CDR3 region has 16 residues. CDR3 sequence (DNA): TGCGCCAGCAGCCCTTCGGGAGAGATAAGTACCTACGAGCAGTACTTC. The encoded protein is CASSPSGEISTYEQYF.

This clone was observed a handful of times. The J gene is TRBJ2-5, the V gene TRBV30; no definite D call. Looked up from germline, CDR1 is GTSNPN and CDR2 is SVGIG (reference sequence). Between the trimmed V and J ends, which lost 4 bases and 4 bases, there was a span of 7 bases. The length of the CDR3 is 11 residues. The CDR3 region is CAWTLGETQYF. The CDR3 region has the DNA TGTGCCTGGACCTTGGGAGAGACCCAGTACTTC.

The V gene is TRBV6-1, the J gene TRBJ2-5, with D perhaps TRBD2 (6 bases). The V end lost 4 bases, the J end lost 1 base, and 7 bases lay between the germline ends. This CDR3 is built from 13 residues. Germline V gene sequence: CDR1 MNHNS, CDR2 SASEGT. The CDR3, as DNA: TGTGCCAGCAGTGTTAGCGGCCAAGAGACCCAGTACTTC. It is translated as CASSVSGQETQYF.

V and J are TRBV27 and TRBJ2-7, with 15 bases that match TRBD2. The CDR3 spans 17 residues. V shed 5 bases and J 7 bases; nucleotides not matched to a gene: 12. CDR1 and CDR2 (germline): MNHEY, SMNVEV (reference sequence). The CDR3 sequence is CASSAGLAGGRVGEQYF. The DNA of the CDR3 is TGTGCCAGCAGTGCGGGACTAGCGGGAGGTCGGGTGGGTGAGCAGTACTTC.

V usage is TRBV7-1 and J usage is TRBJ1-4; D possibly corresponds to TRBD1 (6 bases). TRBV7-1 is identified as an open reading frame with a role that is uncertain. Trimming shortened V by 4 bases and J by 8 bases, and 14 bases separated the two germline ends. The CDR3 contains 14 residues. In DNA form, the CDR3 reads TGTGCCAGCAGCTTAACAGGGACGGACGAAAAACTGTTTTTT. It is translated as CASSLTGTDEKLFF.

The rearrangement links TRBV30 to TRBJ2-5; D not resolved. The CDR3 consists of 11 residues. Germline loops: CDR1 GTSNPN, CDR2 SVGIG (reference sequence). The V gene lost 3 bases and the J gene lost 5 bases, with 7 bases spanning the gap. The CDR3 region is CAWSRAETQYF. CDR3 DNA sequence: TGTGCCTGGAGCCGGGCTGAGACCCAGTACTTC.

Details on this clone: The sample has other DNA sequences that encode this CDR3 too. This rearrangement joins TRBV18 to TRBJ1-1; D is perhaps TRBD1 (6 bases). The CDR3 sequence is 13 residues long. Between the trimmed V and J ends, which lost 6 bases and 2 bases, there was a span of 10 bases. The germline gives CDR1 KGHSH, CDR2 LQKENI. This chain's CDR3 is CASSPGVNTEAFF. CDR3 nucleotides: TGTGCCAGCTCGCCAGGGGTCAACACTGAAGCTTTCTTT.

This clone was counted a single time. The V call is TRBV30, the J call TRBJ1-1, with D tentatively TRBD1 (5 bases). The germline V gene has CDR1 GTSNPN and CDR2 SVGIG (reference sequence). CDR3 length: 15 amino acids. Trimming removed 4 bases from V and 0 bases from J, with 15 bases in between. As DNA, the CDR3 is TGTGCCTGGAAAAAAAAAGACAGAATGAACACTGAAGCTTTCTTT. This sequence encodes CAWKKKDRMNTEAFF.

In this sample, this clone turned up once. V gene TRBV13 combines with J gene TRBJ1-5, with TRBD1 as a possible D gene (5 bases). V lost 0 bases and J 3 bases, leaving 6 bases between the germline ends. The CDR3 loop spans 14 amino acids. The V gene's germline CDR1 is PRHDT and CDR2 FYEKMQ (reference sequence). The CDR3 sequence is CASSLGGVNQPQHF. CDR3 in DNA: TGTGCCAGCAGCTTAGGGGGGGTCAATCAGCCCCAGCATTTT.

The V and J genes are TRBV5-1 and TRBJ2-5, with D possibly matching TRBD2 (5 bases). Germline CDR1 SGHRS, CDR2 YFSETQ. V was cut by 1 base and J by 1 base, with 8 bases left in between. The CDR3 has 14 amino acids. This chain's CDR3 is CASSLSRGQETQYF. CDR3 nucleotide sequence: TGCGCCAGCAGCTTGAGCCGGGGCCAAGAGACCCAGTACTTC.

This chain links TRBV29-1 with TRBJ1-2; D is perhaps TRBD1 (6 bases). Germline V gene lookup returns CDR1 SQVTM and CDR2 ANQGSEA. The V end was cut by 6 bases, the J end by 7 bases, with 21 bases between. The CDR3 runs 14 residues. CDR3 region: CSVGGLGTRVGYTF. The CDR3 region has the DNA TGCAGCGTCGGCGGCTTAGGGACACGGGTTGGCTACACCTTC.

The chain joins TRBV19 to TRBJ1-2; TRBD1 matches at 9 bases. The CDR3 spans 12 residues. V gave up 5 bases and J gave up 7 bases; unmatched junction bases: 2. CDR1 LNHDA and CDR2 SQIVND come from the germline V gene (reference sequence). In DNA form, the CDR3 reads TGTGCCAGTAGTTACAGGGGGCTTGGCTACACCTTC. Its translation is CASSYRGLGYTF.

This clone has a handful of counts. This rearrangement joins TRBV7-2 to TRBJ2-7; 8 bases align to TRBD2. V trimming: 3 bases; J trimming: 1 base; junction bases outside the gene matches: 2. The CDR3 runs to 14 residues. The V gene's germline CDR1 is SGHTA and CDR2 FQGNSA. The CDR3 region is CASSFGGESYEQYF. Here the CDR3 DNA reads TGTGCCAGCAGCTTCGGGGGGGAGTCCTACGAGCAGTACTTC.

This clone showed up just once. The V gene is TRBV27, the J gene TRBJ2-2; D tentatively reads TRBD1 or TRBD2 (5 bases each). This CDR3 is 18 amino acids long. V was pared by 7 bases and J by 3 bases, with 24 bases between. The germline V gene has CDR1 MNHEY and CDR2 SMNVEV (reference sequence). The DNA for the CDR3 is TGTGCCAGCAATCCCACCATAGTCCCTAGAGGGGACACCGGGGAGCTGTTTTTT. Amino acid sequence: CASNPTIVPRGDTGELFF.

Many counts were recorded for this clone. The gene calls are TRBV18 and TRBJ1-3, with a possible D match to TRBD1 (6 bases). The CDR3 spans 17 residues. Germline CDR1 KGHSH, CDR2 LQKENI. The V end was cut by 6 bases, the J end by 2 bases, with 20 bases between. The CDR3 region has the DNA TGTGCCAGCTCGCCTACGCCCTCTCAGGGGACTGGAAACACCATATATTTT. The encoded protein is CASSPTPSQGTGNTIYF. Together with reference TRBV18 and TRBJ1-3, the CDR3 gives the full variable domain: NAGVMQNPRHLVRRRGQEARLRCSPMKGHSHVYWYRQLPEEGLKFMVYLQKENIIDESGMPKERFSAEFPKEGPSILRIQQVVRGDSAAYFCASSPTPSQGTGNTIYFGEGSWLTVV.